The 21 T cell receptor beta chains below all came from one sample that was sequenced in a study of shared clonotypes between healthy human individuals. TCRdb keeps only in-frame clones here, not all; method: immunoSEQ multiplex PCR. The table records over a million clones, under 80% of them present only once. The material sequenced was memory CD4+ T cells sorted from blood. Sample subset: CD45RA-negative fraction. These receptors were taken from a man younger than 35 in good health.

This clone was seen only a few times. The V and J genes are TRBV30 and TRBJ1-2; D ambiguous. Germline V gene sequence: CDR1 GTSNPN, CDR2 SVGIG (reference sequence). This CDR3 comprises 12 residues. V was trimmed by 1 base and J by 4 bases, leaving 7 bases between them. In nucleotides, the CDR3 is TGTGCCTGGAGTGGCGGTAGCTATGGCTACACCTTC. This codes for CAWSGGSYGYTF.

Details on this clone: Other DNA sequences in the same sample also yield this CDR3. The chain is built from TRBV5-5 and TRBJ1-1; 9 nucleotides align to TRBD1. V gave up 4 bases and J gave up 5 bases; unmatched junction bases: 6. Germline loops: CDR1 SGHKS, CDR2 YYEKEE (reference sequence). This CDR3 contains 14 residues. Here the CDR3 reads CASSLGQGRTEAFF. CDR3 DNA sequence: TGTGCCAGCAGCCTAGGACAGGGGCGGACTGAAGCTTTCTTT. The complete variable domain, with remaining parts taken from reference TRBV5-5 and TRBJ1-1, reads DAGVTQSPTHLIKTRGQQVTLRCSPISGHKSVSWYQQVLGQGPQFIFQYYEKEERGRGNFPDRFSARQFPNYSSELNVNALLLGDSALYLCASSLGQGRTEAFFGQGTRLTVV.

The DNA of the CDR3 is TGTGCCAGTAGTATAGGGACAGCCTACTACGAGCAGTACTTC. Translated, it gives CASSIGTAYYEQYF. This chain connects TRBV19 to TRBJ2-7, with D possibly being TRBD1 (6 bases). The CDR3 contains 14 residues. Germline CDR1 is LNHDA and CDR2 is SQIVND (reference sequence). Trimming took 1 base from V and 3 from J, leaving 10 bases between them.

This clone was found a few times. Other DNA sequences in the same sample also yield this CDR3. The genes are TRBV7-9 and TRBJ1-2; maybe TRBD1 (5 bases). The V end lost 5 bases, the J end lost 8 bases, and 15 bases lay between the germline ends. This CDR3 is built from 13 residues. From germline, CDR1 is SEHNR and CDR2 FQNEAQ (reference sequence). The CDR3 bases are TGTGCCAGCAGCCCAACCGGGGGGGGAGGCTACACCTTC. This codes for CASSPTGGGGYTF.

The chain uses TRBV9 and TRBJ2-1, with TRBD2 identical over 13 bases. Germline V gives CDR1 SGDLS, CDR2 YYNGEE. V shed 4 bases, J shed 5 bases, and the junction held 3 bases outside the gene matches. The CDR3 extends over 15 amino acids. The CDR3 DNA reads as TGTGCCAGCAGCCTTACTAGCGGGGGGGACAATGAGCAGTTCTTC. Protein sequence: CASSLTSGGDNEQFF.

The rearrangement joins TRBV5-1 to TRBJ2-1, with D unclear. Germline values: CDR1 SGHRS, CDR2 YFSETQ. Deletions cut 0 bases from V and 3 bases from J, with 10 bases between. The CDR3 extends over 15 amino acids. CDR3 residues: CASSLGAGFYNEQFF. The CDR3 DNA follows: TGCGCCAGCAGCTTGGGAGCCGGATTCTACAATGAGCAGTTCTTC.

This chain uses TRBV5-6 with TRBJ1-2, with 7 bases fitting TRBD1. J gave up 0 bases and V 4 bases, and 9 bases lay outside the gene matches. This CDR3 has 16 residues. CDR1 is SGHDT and CDR2 is YYEEEE in the germline V gene. CDR3 nucleotide sequence: TGTGCCAGCAGCCCGCGGGGTCAGGGGGCTAACTATGGCTACACCTTC. It yields the protein CASSPRGQGANYGYTF. Filled out from reference TRBV5-6 and TRBJ1-2, the complete variable domain reads DAGVTQSPTHLIKTRGQQVTLRCSPKSGHDTVSWYQQALGQGPQFIFQYYEEEERQRGNFPDRFSGHQFPNYSSELNVNALLLGDSALYLCASSPRGQGANYGYTFGSGTRLTVV.

This clone appeared a few times. This chain uses TRBV5-1 with TRBJ2-7, with D tentatively TRBD1 (6 bases). Germline-derived CDR1 and CDR2 are SGHRS and YFSETQ. The CDR3 covers 15 residues. Trimming took off 2 bases at V and 0 bases at J, with 12 bases between the two ends. CDR3 residues: CASSFGGLFSYEQYF. The CDR3 DNA sequence: TGCGCCAGCAGCTTTGGGGGCCTCTTCTCCTACGAGCAGTACTTC.

V is TRBV21-1 and J is TRBJ2-2. TRBV21-1 is a listed pseudogene. The CDR3 is 13 amino acids. The CDR3 is CASIAGHTGELFF. In DNA, the CDR3 is TGTGCCAGCATAGCAGGACACACCGGGGAGCTGTTTTTT.

For this clone: Other DNA sequences in the same sample also yield this CDR3. The V gene is TRBV19, the J gene TRBJ1-1, with TRBD1 matching over 8 bases. The CDR3 covers 14 residues. The germline V gene encodes CDR1 LNHDA and CDR2 SQIVND (reference sequence). The V segment lost 3 bases and the J segment 2 bases; nucleotides outside the gene matches: 2. CDR3 DNA sequence: TGTGCCAGTAGTATCGACAGGGGAAACACTGAAGCTTTCTTT. Amino acid sequence: CASSIDRGNTEAFF.

This rearrangement joins TRBV2 to TRBJ2-1; 9 nucleotides line up with TRBD2. J lost 12 bases, V lost 8 bases, and 8 bases had no gene match. The germline CDR1 and CDR2 sequences are SNHLY and FYNNEI. The CDR3 has 12 residues. CDR3 sequence reads: CASQTQRGAQFF. DNA of the CDR3: TGTGCCAGCCAAACCCAGCGGGGGGCGCAGTTCTTC.

This chain connects TRBV2 to TRBJ2-2; D gene ambiguous. This CDR3 contains 11 residues. Germline V gives CDR1 SNHLY, CDR2 FYNNEI. The germline V and J ends were trimmed by 7 bases and 6 bases, with 6 bases remaining between them. The CDR3 nucleotides read TGTGCCAGCAAGCGTGCCGGGGAGCTGTTTTTT. Its translation is CASKRAGELFF.

This clone came up a few times. The genes are TRBV11-2 and TRBJ2-2; tentatively, D is TRBD1 or TRBD2 (5 bases each). V dropped 0 bases and J dropped 4 bases, with 21 bases sitting between them. CDR3 size: 19 residues. Germline V gene lookup returns CDR1 SGHAT and CDR2 FQNNGV. The CDR3 region is CASSLDRLRPGRVTGELFF. The CDR3 DNA reads as TGTGCCAGCAGCTTAGATCGGCTCCGCCCGGGGCGGGTCACCGGGGAGCTGTTTTTT.

The rearrangement links TRBV10-3 to TRBJ1-4, with D perhaps matching TRBD1 (5 bases). The CDR3 loop spans 14 amino acids. V dropped 2 bases and J dropped 7 bases, with 11 bases sitting between them. CDR1 and CDR2 from the germline V gene are ENHRY and SYGVKD. The DNA for the CDR3 is TGTGCCATCAGTGAGGGGAGGGGTCTTGAAAAACTGTTTTTT. It encodes CAISEGRGLEKLFF.

The table lists this clone with a few counts. CDR3 loop: CASSPGQYEAFF. As DNA, the CDR3 is TGTGCCAGCAGCCCGGGGCAATACGAAGCTTTCTTT. The V gene is TRBV11-2, the J gene TRBJ1-1, with D perhaps TRBD1 (5 bases). Germline values: CDR1 SGHAT, CDR2 FQNNGV. This CDR3 spans 12 amino acids. Trimming left V 5 bases short and J 8 bases short, with 12 bases between.

The rearrangement joins TRBV7-3 to TRBJ2-1; unclear D gene. The CDR3 consists of 14 residues. The germline CDR1 and CDR2 sequences are SGHTA and FQGTGA. V was cut by 0 bases and J by 10 bases, with 13 bases left in between. CDR3 nucleotide sequence: TGTGCCAGCAGCTTAACGGCATCTTGGGGAGAGCAGTTCTTC. Its protein is CASSLTASWGEQFF.

Comments on this clone: A clone one base away is much larger, so this may be a read error. The chain couples TRBV19 to TRBJ2-7; TRBD2 matches at 7 bases. CDR3 size: 14 residues. Germline V gives CDR1 LNHDA, CDR2 SQIVND (reference sequence). CDR3: CVSSKTSATYEQYF. CDR3 in DNA: TGTGTCAGTAGTAAAACTAGCGCTACCTACGAGCAGTACTTC.

The chain is built from TRBV5-1 and TRBJ1-2; D is undetermined. The CDR3 is 15 amino acids. CDR1 SGHRS and CDR2 YFSETQ come from the germline V gene. Trimming took 0 bases from V and 8 from J, leaving 17 bases between them. The CDR3 loop is CASSLADPRRGGYTF. The CDR3, as DNA: TGCGCCAGCAGCTTGGCCGATCCGCGGAGAGGAGGCTACACCTTC. The complete variable domain, with remaining parts taken from reference TRBV5-1 and TRBJ1-2, reads KAGVTQTPRYLIKTRGQQVTLSCSPISGHRSVSWYQQTPGQGLQFLFEYFSETQRNKGNFPGRFSGRQFSNSRSEMNVSTLELGDSALYLCASSLADPRRGGYTFGSGTRLTVV.

The rearrangement links TRBV19 to TRBJ2-4, with D uncertain. This CDR3 comprises 15 residues. Between the trimmed V and J ends, which lost 8 bases and 2 bases, there was a span of 16 bases. In germline, CDR1 is LNHDA, CDR2 SQIVND (reference sequence). Here the CDR3 reads CASGAWSDSKNIQYF. The CDR3 DNA is TGTGCCAGTGGTGCCTGGAGCGACTCCAAAAACATTCAGTACTTC.

In its sample, this clone was seen once. The V call is TRBV2, the J call TRBJ2-7; tentatively, D is TRBD1 or TRBD2 (6 bases each). The V gene lost 6 bases and the J gene lost 3 bases, with 24 bases spanning the gap. The CDR3 consists of 17 residues. Germline values: CDR1 SNHLY, CDR2 FYNNEI. CDR3 bases: TGTGCCAGCAGCCTAGGAGGGGGGCTAGCCGCCAACTACGAGCAGTACTTC. This encodes CASSLGGGLAANYEQYF.

The V gene is TRBV19, the J gene TRBJ2-7; TRBD1 might be the D (5 bases). The CDR3 has 14 amino acids. V dropped 0 bases and J dropped 3 bases, with 9 bases sitting between them. From germline, CDR1 is LNHDA and CDR2 SQIVND (reference sequence). CDR3 sequence: CASSIDRGNYEQYF. CDR3 nucleotides: TGTGCCAGTAGTATAGATAGGGGTAACTACGAGCAGTACTTC.